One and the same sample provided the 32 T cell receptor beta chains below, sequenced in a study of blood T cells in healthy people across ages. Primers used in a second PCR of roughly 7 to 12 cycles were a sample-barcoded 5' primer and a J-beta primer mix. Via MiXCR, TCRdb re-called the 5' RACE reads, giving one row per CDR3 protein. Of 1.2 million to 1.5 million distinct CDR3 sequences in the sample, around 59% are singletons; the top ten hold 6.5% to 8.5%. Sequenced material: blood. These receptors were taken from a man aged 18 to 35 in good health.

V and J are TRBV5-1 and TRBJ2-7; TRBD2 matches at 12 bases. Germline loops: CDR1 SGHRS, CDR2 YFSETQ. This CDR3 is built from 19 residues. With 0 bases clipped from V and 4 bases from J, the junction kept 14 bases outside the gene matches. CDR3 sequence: CASSLGGTSGLQSPYEQYF. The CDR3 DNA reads TGCGCCAGCAGCTTGGGGGGGACTAGCGGGTTGCAAAGCCCTTACGAGCAGTACTTC.

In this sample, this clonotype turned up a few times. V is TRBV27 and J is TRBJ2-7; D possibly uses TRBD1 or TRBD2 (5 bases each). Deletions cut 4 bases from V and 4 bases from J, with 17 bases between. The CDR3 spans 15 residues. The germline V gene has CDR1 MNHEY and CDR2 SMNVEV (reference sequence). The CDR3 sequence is CASSSPGRFPYEQYF. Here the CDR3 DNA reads TGTGCCAGCAGTTCCCCGGGACGGTTCCCTTACGAGCAGTACTTC.

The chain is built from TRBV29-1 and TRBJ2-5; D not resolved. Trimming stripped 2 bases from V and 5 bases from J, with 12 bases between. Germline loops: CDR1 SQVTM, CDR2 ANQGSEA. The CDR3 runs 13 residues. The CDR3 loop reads CSVESRLRETQYF. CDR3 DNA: TGCAGCGTTGAATCCCGGTTGCGGGAGACCCAGTACTTC.

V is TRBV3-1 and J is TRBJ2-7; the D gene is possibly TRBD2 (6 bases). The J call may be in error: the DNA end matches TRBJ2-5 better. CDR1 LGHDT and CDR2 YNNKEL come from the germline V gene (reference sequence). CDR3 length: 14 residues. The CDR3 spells CASSRGLSRETQYF. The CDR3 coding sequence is TGTGCCAGCAGCCGCGGACTATCTCGGGAGACCCAGTACTTC.

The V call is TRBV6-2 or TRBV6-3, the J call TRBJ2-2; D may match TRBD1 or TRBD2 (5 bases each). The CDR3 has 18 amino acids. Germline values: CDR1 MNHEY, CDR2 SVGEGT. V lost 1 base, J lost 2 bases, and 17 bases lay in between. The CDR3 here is CASSYLFRGARNTGELFF. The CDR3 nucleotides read TGTGCCAGCAGTTACTTGTTTAGGGGAGCCCGAAACACCGGGGAGCTGTTTTTT.

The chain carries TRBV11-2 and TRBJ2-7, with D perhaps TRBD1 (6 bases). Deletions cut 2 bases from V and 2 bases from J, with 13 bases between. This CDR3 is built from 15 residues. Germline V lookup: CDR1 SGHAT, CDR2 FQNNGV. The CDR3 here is CASSLSSGATYEQYF. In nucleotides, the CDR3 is TGTGCCAGCAGCTTATCCTCAGGGGCCACCTACGAGCAGTACTTC.

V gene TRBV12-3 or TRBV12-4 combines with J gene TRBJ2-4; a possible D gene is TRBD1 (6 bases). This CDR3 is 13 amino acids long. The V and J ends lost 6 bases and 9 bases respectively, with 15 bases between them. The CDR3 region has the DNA TGTGCCAGCAGACCAACAGGGAGCGGCATTCAGTACTTC. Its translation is CASRPTGSGIQYF.

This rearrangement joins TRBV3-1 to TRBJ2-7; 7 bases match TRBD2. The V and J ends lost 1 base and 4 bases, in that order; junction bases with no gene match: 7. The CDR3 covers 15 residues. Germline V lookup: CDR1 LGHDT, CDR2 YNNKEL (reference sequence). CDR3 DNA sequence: TGTGCCAGCAGCCAAGTAGGTGGGGGGGAATACGAGCAGTACTTC. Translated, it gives CASSQVGGGEYEQYF.

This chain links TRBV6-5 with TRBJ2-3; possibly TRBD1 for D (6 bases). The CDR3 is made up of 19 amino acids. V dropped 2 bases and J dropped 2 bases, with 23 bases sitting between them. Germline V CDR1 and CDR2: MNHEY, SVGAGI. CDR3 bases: TGTGCCAGCAGTTACCTCGAAGACCGGCAGGGGATTCCCACAGATACGCAGTATTTT. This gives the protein CASSYLEDRQGIPTDTQYF.

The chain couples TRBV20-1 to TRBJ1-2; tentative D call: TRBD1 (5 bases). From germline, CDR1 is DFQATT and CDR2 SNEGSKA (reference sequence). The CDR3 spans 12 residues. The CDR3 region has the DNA TGCAGCCCCCGGGACGCCGGCTATGGCTACACCTTC. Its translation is CSPRDAGYGYTF.

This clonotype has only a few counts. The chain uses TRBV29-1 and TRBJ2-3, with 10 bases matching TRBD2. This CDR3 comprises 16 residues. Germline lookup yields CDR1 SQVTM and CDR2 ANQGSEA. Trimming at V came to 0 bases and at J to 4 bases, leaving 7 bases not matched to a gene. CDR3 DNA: TGCAGCGTTGAAGAAGTCAGCGGGGGGGCCCCAGATACGCAGTATTTT. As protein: CSVEEVSGGAPDTQYF.

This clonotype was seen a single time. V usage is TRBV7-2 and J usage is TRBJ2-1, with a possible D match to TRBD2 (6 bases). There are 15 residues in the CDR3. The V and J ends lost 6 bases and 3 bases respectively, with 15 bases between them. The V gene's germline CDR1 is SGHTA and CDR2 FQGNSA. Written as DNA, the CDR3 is TGTGCCAGCAGACTTAGCGGAAACAACTACAATGAGCAGTTCTTC. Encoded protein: CASRLSGNNYNEQFF.

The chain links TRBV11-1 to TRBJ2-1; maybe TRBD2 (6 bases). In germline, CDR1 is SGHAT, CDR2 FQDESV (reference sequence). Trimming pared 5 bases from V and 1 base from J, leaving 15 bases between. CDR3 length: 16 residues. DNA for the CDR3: TGTGCCAGCAGCCTCAACAAGCGGGTGTCCTACAATGAGCAGTTCTTC. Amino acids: CASSLNKRVSYNEQFF.

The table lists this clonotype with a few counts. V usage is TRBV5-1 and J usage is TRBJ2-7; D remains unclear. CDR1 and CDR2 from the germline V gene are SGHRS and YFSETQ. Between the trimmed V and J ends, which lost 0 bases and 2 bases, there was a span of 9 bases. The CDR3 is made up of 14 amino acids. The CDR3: CASSLATAPYEQYF. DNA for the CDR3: TGCGCCAGCAGCTTGGCAACTGCTCCCTACGAGCAGTACTTC.

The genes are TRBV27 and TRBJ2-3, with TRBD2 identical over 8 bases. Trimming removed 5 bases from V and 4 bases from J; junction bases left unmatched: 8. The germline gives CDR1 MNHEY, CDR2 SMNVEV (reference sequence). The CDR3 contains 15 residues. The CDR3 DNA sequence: TGTGCCAGCAGTCCAGCCGGGGGGGCTGCAGATACGCAGTATTTT. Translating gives CASSPAGGAADTQYF.

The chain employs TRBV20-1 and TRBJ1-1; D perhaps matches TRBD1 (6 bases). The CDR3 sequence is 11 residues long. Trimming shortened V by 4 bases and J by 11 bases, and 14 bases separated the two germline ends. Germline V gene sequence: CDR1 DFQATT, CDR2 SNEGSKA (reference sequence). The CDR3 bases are TGCAGTGCTACCGCAGGGGTTGAGGCTTTCTTT. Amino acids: CSATAGVEAFF.

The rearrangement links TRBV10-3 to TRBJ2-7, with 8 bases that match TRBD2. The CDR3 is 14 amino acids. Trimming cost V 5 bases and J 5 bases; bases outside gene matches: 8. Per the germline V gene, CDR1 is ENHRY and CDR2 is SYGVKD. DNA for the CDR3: TGTGCCATCAGTACAGAAGCGGGAGTGAACGAGCAGTACTTC. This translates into CAISTEAGVNEQYF.

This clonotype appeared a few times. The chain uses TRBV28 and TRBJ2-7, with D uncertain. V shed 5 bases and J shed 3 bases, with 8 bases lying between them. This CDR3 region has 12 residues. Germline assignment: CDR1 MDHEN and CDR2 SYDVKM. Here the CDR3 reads CASSTYSYEQYF. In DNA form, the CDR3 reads TGTGCCAGCAGTACCTATAGCTACGAGCAGTACTTC.

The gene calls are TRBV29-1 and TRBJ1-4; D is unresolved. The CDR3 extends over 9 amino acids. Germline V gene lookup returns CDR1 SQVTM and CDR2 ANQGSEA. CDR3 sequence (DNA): TGCAGGCTTAATGAAAAACTGTTTTTT. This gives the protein CRLNEKLFF.

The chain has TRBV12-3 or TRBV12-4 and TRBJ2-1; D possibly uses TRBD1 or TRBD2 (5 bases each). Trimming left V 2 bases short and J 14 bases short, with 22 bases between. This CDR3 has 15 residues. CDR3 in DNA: TGTGCCAGCAGTTTACAGTCAACTAGTGTGGGGGAAGAGTTCTTC. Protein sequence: CASSLQSTSVGEEFF.

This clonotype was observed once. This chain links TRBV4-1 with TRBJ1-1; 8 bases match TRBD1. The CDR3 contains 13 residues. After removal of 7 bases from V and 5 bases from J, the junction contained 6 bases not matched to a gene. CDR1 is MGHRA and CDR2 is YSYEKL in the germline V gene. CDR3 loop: CASKPDRGTEAFF. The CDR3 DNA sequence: TGCGCCAGCAAACCTGACAGGGGAACTGAAGCTTTCTTT.

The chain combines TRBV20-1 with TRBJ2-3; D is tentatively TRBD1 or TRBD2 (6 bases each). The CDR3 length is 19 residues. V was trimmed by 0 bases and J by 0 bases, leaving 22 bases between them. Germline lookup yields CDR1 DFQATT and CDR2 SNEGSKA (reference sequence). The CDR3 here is CSAREGWGRGVPSTDTQYF. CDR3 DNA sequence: TGCAGTGCTAGAGAAGGTTGGGGGCGGGGAGTCCCTAGCACAGATACGCAGTATTTT.

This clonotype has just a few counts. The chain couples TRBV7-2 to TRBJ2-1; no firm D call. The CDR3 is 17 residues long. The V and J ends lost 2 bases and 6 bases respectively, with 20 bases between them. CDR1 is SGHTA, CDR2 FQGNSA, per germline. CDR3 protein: CASSLNRHLMVRNEQFF. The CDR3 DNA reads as TGTGCCAGCAGCTTAAACCGGCACCTGATGGTTCGCAATGAGCAGTTCTTC.

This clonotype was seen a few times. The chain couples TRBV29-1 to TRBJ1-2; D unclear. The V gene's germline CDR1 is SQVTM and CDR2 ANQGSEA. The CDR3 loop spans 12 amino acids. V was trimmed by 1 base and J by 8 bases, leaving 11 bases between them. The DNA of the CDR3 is TGCAGCGTTGAAGGGGCGTGGAGGGGCTACACCTTC. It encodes CSVEGAWRGYTF.

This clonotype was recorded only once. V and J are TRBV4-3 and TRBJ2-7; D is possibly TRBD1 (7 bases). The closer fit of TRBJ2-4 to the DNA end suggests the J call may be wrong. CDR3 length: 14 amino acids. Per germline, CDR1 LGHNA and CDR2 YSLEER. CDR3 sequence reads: CASSQDQGEVIQYF. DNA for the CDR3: TGCGCCAGCAGCCAAGATCAGGGGGAGGTCATTCAGTACTTC.

The DNA for the CDR3 is TGTGCCACCAGCAGAGAGGGACCTGTGGGTGAAAAACTGTTTTTT. It specifies CATSREGPVGEKLFF. The chain couples TRBV15 to TRBJ1-4, with D possibly TRBD1 on 5 matching bases. The germline V gene encodes CDR1 LNHNV and CDR2 YYDKDF (reference sequence). The CDR3 has 15 amino acids. Trimming shortened V by 0 bases and J by 7 bases, and 12 bases separated the two germline ends.

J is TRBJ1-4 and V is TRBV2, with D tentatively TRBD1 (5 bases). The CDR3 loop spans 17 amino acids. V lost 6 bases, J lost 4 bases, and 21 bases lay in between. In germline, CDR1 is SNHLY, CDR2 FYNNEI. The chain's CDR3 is CASRIIYGTTLNEKLFF. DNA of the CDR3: TGTGCCAGCAGAATAATCTATGGGACGACGCTTAATGAAAAACTGTTTTTT.

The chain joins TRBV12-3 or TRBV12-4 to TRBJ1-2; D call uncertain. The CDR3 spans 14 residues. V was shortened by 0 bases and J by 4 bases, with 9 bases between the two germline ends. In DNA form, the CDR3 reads TGTGCCAGCAGTTTAGCGGCCAAGTCCTATGGCTACACCTTC. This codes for CASSLAAKSYGYTF.

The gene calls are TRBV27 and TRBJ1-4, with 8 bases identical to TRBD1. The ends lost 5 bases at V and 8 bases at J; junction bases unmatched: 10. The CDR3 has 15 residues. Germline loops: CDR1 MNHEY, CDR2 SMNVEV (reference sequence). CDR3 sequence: CASSHIQGVWEKLFF. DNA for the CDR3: TGTGCCAGCAGTCACATACAGGGGGTCTGGGAAAAACTGTTTTTT.

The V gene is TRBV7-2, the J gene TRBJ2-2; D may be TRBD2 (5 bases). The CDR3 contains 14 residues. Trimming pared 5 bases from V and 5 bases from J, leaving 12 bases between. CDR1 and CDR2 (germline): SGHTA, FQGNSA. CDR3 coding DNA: TGTGCCAGCAGCCCCATGAGGGTTACCGGGGAGCTGTTTTTT. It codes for CASSPMRVTGELFF.

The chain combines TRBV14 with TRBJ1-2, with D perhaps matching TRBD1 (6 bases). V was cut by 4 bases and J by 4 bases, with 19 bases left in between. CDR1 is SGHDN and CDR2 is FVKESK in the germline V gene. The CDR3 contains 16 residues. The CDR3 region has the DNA TGTGCCAGCAGCCCCCAACCGGGACACTCGTTCTATGGCTACACCTTC. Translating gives CASSPQPGHSFYGYTF.

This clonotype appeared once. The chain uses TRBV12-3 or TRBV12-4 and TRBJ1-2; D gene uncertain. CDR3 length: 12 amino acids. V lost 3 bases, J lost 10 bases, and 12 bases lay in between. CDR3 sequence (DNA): TGTGCCAGCAGTTTCTATGGTGAAAACTACACCTTC. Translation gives CASSFYGENYTF.